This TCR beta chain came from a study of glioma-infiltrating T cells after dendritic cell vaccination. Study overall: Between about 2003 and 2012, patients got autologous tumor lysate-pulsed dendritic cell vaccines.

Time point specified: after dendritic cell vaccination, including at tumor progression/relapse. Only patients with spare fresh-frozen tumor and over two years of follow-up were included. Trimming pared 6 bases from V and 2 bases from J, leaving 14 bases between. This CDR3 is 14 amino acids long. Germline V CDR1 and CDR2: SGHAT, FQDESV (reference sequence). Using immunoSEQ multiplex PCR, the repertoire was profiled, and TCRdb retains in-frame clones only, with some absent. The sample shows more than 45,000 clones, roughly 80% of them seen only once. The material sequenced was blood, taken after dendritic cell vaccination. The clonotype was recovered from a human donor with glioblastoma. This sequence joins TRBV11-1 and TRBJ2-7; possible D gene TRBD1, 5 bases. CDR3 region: CASREQGGPYEQYF. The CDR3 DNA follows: TGTGCCAGCAGAGAGCAGGGCGGCCCCTACGAGCAGTACTTC.